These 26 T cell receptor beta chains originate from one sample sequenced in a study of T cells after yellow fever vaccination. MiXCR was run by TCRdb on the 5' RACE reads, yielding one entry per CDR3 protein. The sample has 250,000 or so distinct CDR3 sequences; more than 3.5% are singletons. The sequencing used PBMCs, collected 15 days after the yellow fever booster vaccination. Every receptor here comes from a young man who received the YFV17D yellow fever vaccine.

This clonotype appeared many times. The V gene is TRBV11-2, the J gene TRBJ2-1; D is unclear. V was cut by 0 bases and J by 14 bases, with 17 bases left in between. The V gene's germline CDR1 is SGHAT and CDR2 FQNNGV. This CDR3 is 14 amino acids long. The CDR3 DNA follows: TGTGCCAGCAGCTTAGACCCCCTCAGTGGTCGTGAGTTCTTC. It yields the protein CASSLDPLSGREFF.

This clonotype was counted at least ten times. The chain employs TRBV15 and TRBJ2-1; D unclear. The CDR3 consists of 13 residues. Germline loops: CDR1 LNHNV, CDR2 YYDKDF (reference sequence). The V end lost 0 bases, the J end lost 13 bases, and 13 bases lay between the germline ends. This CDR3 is CATSRDGPSVQFF. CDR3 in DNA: TGTGCCACCAGCAGAGATGGCCCCTCGGTCCAGTTCTTC.

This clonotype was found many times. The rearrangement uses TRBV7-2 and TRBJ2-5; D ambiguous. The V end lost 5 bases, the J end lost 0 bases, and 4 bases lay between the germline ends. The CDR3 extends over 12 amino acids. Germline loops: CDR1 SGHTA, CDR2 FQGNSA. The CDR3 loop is CASSPYQETQYF. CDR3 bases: TGTGCCAGCAGCCCGTACCAAGAGACCCAGTACTTC.

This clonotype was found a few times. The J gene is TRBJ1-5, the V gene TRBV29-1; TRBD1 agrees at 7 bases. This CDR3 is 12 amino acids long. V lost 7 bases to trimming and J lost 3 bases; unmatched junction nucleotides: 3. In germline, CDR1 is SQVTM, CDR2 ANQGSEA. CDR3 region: CSAGQLNQPQHF. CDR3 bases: TGCAGCGCGGGACAGCTCAATCAGCCCCAGCATTTT.

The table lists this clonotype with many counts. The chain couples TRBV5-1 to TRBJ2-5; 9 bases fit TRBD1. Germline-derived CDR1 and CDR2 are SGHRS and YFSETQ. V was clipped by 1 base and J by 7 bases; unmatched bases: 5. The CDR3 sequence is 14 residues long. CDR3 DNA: TGCGCCAGCAGCTTGCATCGACAGGGGGTGACCCAGTACTTC. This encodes CASSLHRQGVTQYF. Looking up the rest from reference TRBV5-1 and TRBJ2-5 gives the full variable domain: KAGVTQTPRYLIKTRGQQVTLSCSPISGHRSVSWYQQTPGQGLQFLFEYFSETQRNKGNFPGRFSGRQFSNSRSEMNVSTLELGDSALYLCASSLHRQGVTQYFGPGTRLLVL.

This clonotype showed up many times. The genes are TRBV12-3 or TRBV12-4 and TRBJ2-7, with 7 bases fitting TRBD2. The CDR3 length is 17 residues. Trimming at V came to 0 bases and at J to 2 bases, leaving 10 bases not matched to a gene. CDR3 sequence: CASSLAQGGERAYEQYF. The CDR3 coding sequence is TGTGCCAGCAGTTTAGCGCAGGGAGGGGAGAGAGCCTACGAGCAGTACTTC.

CDR3 in amino acids: CASSQAHLDRAMSYGYTF. For the CDR3, the DNA is TGCGCCAGCAGCCAAGCACATTTGGATAGGGCGATGTCCTATGGCTACACCTTC. This chain joins TRBV4-1 and TRBJ1-2, with D unclear. V was pared by 1 base and J by 4 bases, with 22 bases between. CDR1 MGHRA and CDR2 YSYEKL come from the germline V gene. There are 18 residues in the CDR3.

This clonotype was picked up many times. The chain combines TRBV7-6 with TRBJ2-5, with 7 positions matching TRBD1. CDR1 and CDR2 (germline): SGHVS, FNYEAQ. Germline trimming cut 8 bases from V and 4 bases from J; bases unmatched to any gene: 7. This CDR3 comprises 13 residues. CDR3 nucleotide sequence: TGTGCCAGCCAATGGGCAGGGGGAGAGACCCAGTACTTC. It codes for CASQWAGGETQYF.

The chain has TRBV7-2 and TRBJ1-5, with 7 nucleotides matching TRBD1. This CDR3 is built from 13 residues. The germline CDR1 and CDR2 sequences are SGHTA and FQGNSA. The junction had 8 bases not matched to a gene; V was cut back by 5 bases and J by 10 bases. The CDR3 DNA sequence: TGTGCCAGCAGCGGGGACAGTTCCTTCCCCCAGCATTTT. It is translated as CASSGDSSFPQHF.

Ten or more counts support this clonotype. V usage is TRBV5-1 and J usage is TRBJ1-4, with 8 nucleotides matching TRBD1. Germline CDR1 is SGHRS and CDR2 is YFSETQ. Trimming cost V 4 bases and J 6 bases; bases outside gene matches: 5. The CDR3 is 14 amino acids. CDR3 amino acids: CASSTDRAYEKLFF. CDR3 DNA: TGCGCCAGCAGCACGGACAGGGCTTATGAAAAACTGTTTTTT.

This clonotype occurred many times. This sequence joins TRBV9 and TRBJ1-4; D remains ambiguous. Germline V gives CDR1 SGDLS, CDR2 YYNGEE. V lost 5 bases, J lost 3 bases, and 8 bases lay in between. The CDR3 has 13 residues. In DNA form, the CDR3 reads TGTGCCAGCAGAGCCGGCCCTAATGAAAAACTGTTTTTT. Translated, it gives CASRAGPNEKLFF. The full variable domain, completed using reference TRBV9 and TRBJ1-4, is DSGVTQTPKHLITATGQRVTLRCSPRSGDLSVYWYQQSLDQGLQFLIQYYNGEERAKGNILERFSAQQFPDLHSELNLSSLELGDSALYFCASRAGPNEKLFFGSGTQLSVL.

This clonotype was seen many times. The CDR3 spells CASSVEAPNQPQHF. For the CDR3, the DNA is TGTGCCAGCTCAGTTGAAGCCCCTAATCAGCCCCAGCATTTT. This chain uses TRBV18 with TRBJ1-5; D is undetermined. The germline V gene encodes CDR1 KGHSH and CDR2 LQKENI. This CDR3 contains 14 residues. With 5 bases removed from V and 4 bases from J, the gap between germline ends came to 12 bases.

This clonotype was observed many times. DNA for the CDR3: TGTGCCAGCAGCTTGGCCGAAGGGCAAGGCTACACCTTC. Translating it yields CASSLAEGQGYTF. J is TRBJ1-2 and V is TRBV5-6; D remains unclear. The CDR3 loop spans 13 amino acids. CDR1 SGHDT and CDR2 YYEEEE come from the germline V gene. Deletions cut 0 bases from V and 8 bases from J, with 11 bases between.

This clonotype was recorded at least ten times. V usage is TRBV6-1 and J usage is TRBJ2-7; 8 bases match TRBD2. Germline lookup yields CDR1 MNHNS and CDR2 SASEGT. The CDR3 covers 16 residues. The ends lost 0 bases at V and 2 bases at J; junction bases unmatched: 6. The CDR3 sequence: CASSEARGAGPYEQYV. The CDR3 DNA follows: TGTGCCAGCAGTGAAGCGCGGGGGGCCGGCCCCTACGAGCAGTACGTC.

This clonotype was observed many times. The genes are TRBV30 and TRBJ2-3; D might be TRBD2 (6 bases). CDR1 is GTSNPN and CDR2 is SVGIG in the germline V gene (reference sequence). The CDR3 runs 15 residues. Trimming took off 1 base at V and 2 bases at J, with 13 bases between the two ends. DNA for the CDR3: TGTGCCTGGAGTGGCCTGAGCGGGCTCACAGATACGCAGTATTTT. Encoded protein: CAWSGLSGLTDTQYF.

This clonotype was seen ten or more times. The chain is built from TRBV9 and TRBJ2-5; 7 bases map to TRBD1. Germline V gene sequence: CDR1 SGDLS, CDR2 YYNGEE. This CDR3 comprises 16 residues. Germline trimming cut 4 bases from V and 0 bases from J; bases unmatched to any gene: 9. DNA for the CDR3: TGTGCCAGCAGCCTCTCTTCGGGACAGTACCAAGAGACCCAGTACTTC. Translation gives CASSLSSGQYQETQYF.

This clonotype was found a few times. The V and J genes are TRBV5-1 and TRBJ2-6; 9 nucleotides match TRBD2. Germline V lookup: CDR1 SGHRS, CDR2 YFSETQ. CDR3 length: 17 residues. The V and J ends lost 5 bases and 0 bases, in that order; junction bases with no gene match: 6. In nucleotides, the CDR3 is TGCGCCAGCAGACAGCGGGGGGCTAGCTCTGGGGCCAACGTCCTGACTTTC. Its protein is CASRQRGASSGANVLTF.

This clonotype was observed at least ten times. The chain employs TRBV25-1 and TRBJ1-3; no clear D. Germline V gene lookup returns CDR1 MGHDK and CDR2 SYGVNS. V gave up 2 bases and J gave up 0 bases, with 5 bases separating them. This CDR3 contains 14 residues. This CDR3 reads CASSEVNSGNTIYF. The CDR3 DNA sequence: TGTGCCAGCAGTGAAGTTAACTCTGGAAACACCATATATTTT.

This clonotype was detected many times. The CDR3 nucleotides read TGTGCCAGCAGCTTAGAGATGAGACAGACCTACGAGCAGTACGTC. It encodes CASSLEMRQTYEQYV. The chain couples TRBV7-2 to TRBJ2-7; weak D call: TRBD1 (5 bases). The CDR3 covers 15 residues. CDR1 and CDR2 from the germline V gene are SGHTA and FQGNSA. The V end lost 1 base, the J end lost 2 bases, and 12 bases lay between the germline ends.

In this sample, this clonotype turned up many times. The CDR3 nucleotides read TGTGCCAGCAGCCAAGGACTAGCGGGTACCGGGGAGCTGTTTTTT. Translated, it gives CASSQGLAGTGELFF. V usage is TRBV4-2 and J usage is TRBJ2-2, with 10 bases that match TRBD2. The length of the CDR3 is 15 residues. The germline V gene encodes CDR1 LGHNA and CDR2 YNFKEQ. The J segment lost 5 bases and the V segment lost 1 base, leaving 1 base of the junction unmatched.

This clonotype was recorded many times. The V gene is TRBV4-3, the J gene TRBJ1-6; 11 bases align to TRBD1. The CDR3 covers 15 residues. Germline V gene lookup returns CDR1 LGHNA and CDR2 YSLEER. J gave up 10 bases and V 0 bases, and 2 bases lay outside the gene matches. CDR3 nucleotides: TGCGCCAGCAGCCAAGAGTGGGACAGGGGGTCACCCCTCCACTTT. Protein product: CASSQEWDRGSPLHF.

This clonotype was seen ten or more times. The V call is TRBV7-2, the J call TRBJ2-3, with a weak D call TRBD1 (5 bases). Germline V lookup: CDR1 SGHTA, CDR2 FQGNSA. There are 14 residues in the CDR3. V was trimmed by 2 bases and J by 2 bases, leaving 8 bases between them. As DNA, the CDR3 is TGTGCCAGCAGCTTATTACAGGCCACAGATACGCAGTATTTT. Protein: CASSLLQATDTQYF.

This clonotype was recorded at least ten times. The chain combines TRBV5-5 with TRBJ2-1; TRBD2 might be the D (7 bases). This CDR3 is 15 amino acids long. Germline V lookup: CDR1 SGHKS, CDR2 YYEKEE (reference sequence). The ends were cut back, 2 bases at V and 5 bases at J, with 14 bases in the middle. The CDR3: CASSFPWRGHNEQFF. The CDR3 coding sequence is TGTGCCAGCAGCTTCCCCTGGCGGGGGCACAATGAGCAGTTCTTC.

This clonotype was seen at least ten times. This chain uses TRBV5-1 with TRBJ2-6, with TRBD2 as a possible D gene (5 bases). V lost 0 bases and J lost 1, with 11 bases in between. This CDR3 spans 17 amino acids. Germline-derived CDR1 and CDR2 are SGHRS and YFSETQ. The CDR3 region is CASSLEVSGSGANVLTF. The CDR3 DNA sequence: TGCGCCAGCAGCTTGGAAGTATCGGGGTCTGGGGCCAACGTCCTGACTTTC.

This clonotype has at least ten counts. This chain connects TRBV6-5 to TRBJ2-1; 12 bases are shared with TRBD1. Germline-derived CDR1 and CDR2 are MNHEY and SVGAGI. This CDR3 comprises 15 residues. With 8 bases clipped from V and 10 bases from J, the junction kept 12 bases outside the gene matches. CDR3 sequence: CASGNRDRGRGEQFF. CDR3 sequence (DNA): TGTGCCAGCGGCAACCGGGACAGGGGGCGCGGGGAGCAGTTCTTC.

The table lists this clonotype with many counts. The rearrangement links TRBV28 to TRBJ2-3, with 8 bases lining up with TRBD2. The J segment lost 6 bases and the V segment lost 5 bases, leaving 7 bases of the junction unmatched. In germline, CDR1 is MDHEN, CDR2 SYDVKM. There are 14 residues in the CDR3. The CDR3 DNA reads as TGTGCCAGCAGTCACAGCGGGGGAGGGGATACGCAGTATTTT. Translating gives CASSHSGGGDTQYF.